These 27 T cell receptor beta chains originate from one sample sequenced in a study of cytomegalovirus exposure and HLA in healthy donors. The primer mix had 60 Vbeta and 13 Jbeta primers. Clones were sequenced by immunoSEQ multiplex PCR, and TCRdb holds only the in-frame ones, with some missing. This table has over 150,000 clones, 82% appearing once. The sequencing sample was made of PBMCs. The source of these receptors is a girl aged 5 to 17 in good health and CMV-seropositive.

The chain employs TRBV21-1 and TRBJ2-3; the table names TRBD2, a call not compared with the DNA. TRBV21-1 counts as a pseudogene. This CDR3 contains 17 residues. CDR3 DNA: TGTGCCAGCAGCACCACCCTACTAGCGGCGAGCACAGATACGCAGTATTTT. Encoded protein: CASSTTLLAASTDTQYF.

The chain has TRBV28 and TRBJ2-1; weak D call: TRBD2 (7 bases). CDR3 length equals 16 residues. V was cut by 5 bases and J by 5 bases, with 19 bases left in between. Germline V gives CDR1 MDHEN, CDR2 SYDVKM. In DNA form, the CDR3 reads TGTGCCAGCAGTCGCCCAGCGGGGAGGGGGAACAATGAGCAGTTCTTC. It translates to CASSRPAGRGNNEQFF.

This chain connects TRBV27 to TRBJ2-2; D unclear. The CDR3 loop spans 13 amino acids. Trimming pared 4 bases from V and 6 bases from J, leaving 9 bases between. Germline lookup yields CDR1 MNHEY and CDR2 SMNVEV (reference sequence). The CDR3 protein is CASSSPFAGELFF. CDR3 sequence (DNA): TGTGCCAGCAGTTCCCCCTTCGCCGGGGAGCTGTTTTTT.

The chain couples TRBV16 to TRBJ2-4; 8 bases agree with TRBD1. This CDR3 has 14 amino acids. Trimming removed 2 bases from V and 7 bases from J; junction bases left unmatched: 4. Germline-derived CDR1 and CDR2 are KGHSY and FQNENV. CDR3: CASSQPGQVNIQYF. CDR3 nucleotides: TGTGCCAGCAGCCAACCGGGACAGGTGAACATTCAGTACTTC.

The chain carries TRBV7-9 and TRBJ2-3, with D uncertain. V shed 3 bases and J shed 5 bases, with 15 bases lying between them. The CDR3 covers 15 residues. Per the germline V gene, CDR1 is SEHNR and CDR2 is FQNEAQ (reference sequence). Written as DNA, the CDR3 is TGTGCCAGCAGCTTTTTTCAGGTTGCTGAAGATACGCAGTATTTT. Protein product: CASSFFQVAEDTQYF.

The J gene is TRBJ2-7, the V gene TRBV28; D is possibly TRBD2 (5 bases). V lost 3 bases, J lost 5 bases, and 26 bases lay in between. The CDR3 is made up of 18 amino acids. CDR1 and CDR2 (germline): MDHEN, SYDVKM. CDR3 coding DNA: TGTGCCAGCAGTTTGCCCTCCCCGACTACGGTCGCTTGGCACGAGCAGTACTTC. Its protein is CASSLPSPTTVAWHEQYF.

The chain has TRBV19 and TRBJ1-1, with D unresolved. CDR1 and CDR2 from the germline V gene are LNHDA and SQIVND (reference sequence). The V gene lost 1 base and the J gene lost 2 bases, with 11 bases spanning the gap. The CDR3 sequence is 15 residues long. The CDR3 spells CASSIGHRGNTEAFF. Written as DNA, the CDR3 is TGTGCCAGTAGTATAGGTCATCGGGGAAACACTGAAGCTTTCTTT.

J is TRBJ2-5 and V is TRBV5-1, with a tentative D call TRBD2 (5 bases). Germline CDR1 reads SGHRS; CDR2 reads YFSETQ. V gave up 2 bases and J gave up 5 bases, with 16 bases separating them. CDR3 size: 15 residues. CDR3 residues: CASSLMPGIMETQYF. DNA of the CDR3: TGCGCCAGCAGCTTAATGCCGGGGATAATGGAGACCCAGTACTTC.

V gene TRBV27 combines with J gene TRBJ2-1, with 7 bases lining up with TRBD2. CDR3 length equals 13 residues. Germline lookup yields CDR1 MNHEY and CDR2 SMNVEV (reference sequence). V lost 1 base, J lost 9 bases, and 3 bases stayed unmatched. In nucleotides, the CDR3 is TGTGCCAGCAGTTTATGGGGGGGAGGTGAGCAGTTCTTC. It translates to CASSLWGGGEQFF.

CDR3 amino acids: CASSLWAENTEAFF. CDR3 DNA sequence: TGTGCCAGCAGTTTATGGGCAGAGAACACTGAAGCTTTCTTT. This chain links TRBV28 with TRBJ1-1; the D is unclear. This CDR3 has 14 residues. Germline CDR1 reads MDHEN; CDR2 reads SYDVKM. With 0 bases removed from V and 1 base from J, the gap between germline ends came to 6 bases.

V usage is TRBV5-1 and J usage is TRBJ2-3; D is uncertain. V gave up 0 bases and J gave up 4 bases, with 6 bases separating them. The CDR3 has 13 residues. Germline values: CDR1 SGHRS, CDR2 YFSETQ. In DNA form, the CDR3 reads TGCGCCAGCAGCTTGGCGTGGCCAGATACGCAGTATTTT. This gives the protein CASSLAWPDTQYF.

The DNA of the CDR3 is TGTGCCAGCAGTGAACCGGGGACAGGGCGGGCTTTCTTT. Its translation is CASSEPGTGRAFF. The chain links TRBV6-1 to TRBJ1-1, with 9 bases lining up with TRBD1. CDR3 length equals 13 residues. Germline CDR1 is MNHNS and CDR2 is SASEGT. The trim removed 2 bases at V and 11 bases at J, leaving 6 bases unmatched.

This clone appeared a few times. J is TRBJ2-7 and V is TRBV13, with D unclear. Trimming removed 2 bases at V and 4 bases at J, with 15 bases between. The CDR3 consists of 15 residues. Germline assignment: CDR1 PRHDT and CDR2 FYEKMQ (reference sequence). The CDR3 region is CASSLNEVDSYEQYF. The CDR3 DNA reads TGTGCCAGCAGCTTAAACGAGGTAGATTCTTACGAGCAGTACTTC.

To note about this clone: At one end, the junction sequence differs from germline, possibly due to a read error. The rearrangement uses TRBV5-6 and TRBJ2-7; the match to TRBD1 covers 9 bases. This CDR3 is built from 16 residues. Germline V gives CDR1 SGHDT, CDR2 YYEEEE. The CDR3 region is CASSGRYGTGLGEQCF. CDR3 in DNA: TGTGCCAGCAGCGGGCGGTACGGGACAGGGCTGGGCGAGCAGTGCTTC.

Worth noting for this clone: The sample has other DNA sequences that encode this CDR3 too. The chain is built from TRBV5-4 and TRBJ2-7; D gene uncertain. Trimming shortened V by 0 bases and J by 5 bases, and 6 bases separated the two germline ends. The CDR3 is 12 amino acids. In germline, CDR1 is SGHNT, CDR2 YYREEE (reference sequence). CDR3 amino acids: CASSLDNNEQYF. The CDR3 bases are TGTGCCAGCAGCTTGGATAACAACGAGCAGTACTTC.

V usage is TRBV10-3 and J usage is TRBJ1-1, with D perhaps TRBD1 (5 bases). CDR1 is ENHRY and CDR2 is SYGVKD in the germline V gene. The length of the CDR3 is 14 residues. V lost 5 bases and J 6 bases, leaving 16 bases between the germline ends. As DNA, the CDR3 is TGTGCCATCAGTTCTCTGGGTCAGGGTGCTGAAGCTTTCTTT. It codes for CAISSLGQGAEAFF.

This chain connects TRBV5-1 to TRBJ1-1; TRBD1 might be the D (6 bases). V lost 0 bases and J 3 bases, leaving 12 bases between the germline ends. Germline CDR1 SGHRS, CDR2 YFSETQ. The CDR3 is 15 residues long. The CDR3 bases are TGCGCCAGCAGCTTGGGGTCTGCAGGGGACACTGAAGCTTTCTTT. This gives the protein CASSLGSAGDTEAFF.

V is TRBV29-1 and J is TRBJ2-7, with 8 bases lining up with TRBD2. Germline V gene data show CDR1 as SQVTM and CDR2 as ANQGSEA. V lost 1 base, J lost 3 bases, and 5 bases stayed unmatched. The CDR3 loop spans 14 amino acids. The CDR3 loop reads CSVEVAGLGYEQYF. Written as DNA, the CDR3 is TGCAGCGTTGAAGTAGCGGGACTGGGCTACGAGCAGTACTTC.

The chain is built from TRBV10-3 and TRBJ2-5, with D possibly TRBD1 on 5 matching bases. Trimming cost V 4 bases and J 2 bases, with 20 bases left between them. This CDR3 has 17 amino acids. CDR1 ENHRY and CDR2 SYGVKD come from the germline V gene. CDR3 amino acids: CAISVGLGQETQETQYF. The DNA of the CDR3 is TGTGCCATCAGTGTGGGGCTCGGGCAGGAGACTCAAGAGACCCAGTACTTC.

The CDR3 here is CASSGGQGIRAMNTEAFF. The CDR3 DNA is TGTGCCAGCAGCGGTGGACAGGGAATAAGGGCGATGAACACTGAAGCTTTCTTT. V gene TRBV11-1 combines with J gene TRBJ1-1, with 8 bases matching TRBD1. This CDR3 has 18 amino acids. V lost 5 bases, J lost 0 bases, and 14 bases stayed unmatched. Germline V CDR1 and CDR2: SGHAT, FQDESV (reference sequence). The full variable domain, rest sourced from reference TRBV11-1 and TRBJ1-1, is EAEVAQSPRYKITEKSQAVAFWCDPISGHATLYWYRQILGQGPELLVQFQDESVVDDSQLPKDRFSAERLKGVDSTLKIQPAELGDSAMYLCASSGGQGIRAMNTEAFFGQGTRLTVV.

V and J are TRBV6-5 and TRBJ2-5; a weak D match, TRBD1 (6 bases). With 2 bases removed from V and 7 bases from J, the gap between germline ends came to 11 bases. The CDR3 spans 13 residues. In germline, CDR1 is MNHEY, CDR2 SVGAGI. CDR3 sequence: CASSYGGPGTQYF. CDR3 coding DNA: TGTGCCAGCAGTTACGGGGGCCCAGGGACCCAGTACTTC.

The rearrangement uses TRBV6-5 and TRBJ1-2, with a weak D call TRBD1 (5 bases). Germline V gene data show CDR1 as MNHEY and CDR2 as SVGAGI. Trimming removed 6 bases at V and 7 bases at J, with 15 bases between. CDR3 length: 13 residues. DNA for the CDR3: TGTGCCAGCAGCAGACAGTCCTGGGGTGGCTACACCTTC. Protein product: CASSRQSWGGYTF.

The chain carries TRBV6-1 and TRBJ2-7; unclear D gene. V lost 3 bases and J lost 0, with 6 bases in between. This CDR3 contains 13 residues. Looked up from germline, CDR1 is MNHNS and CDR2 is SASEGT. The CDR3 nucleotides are TGTGCCAGCAGTGAGACGGGCTCCTACGAGCAGTACTTC. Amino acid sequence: CASSETGSYEQYF.

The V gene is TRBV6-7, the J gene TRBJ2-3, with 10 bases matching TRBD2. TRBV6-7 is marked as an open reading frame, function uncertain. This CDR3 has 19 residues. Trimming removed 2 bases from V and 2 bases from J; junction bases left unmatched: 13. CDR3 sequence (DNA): TGTGCCAGCAGTTACAGGGATTGGACTAGCGGAGCCTACACAGATACGCAGTATTTT. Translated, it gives CASSYRDWTSGAYTDTQYF.

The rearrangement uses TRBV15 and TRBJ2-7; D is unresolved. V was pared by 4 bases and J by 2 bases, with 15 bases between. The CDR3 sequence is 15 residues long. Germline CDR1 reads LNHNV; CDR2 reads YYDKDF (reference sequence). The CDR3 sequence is CATSNPPEGAYEQYF. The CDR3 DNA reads TGTGCCACCAGCAACCCCCCTGAAGGAGCCTACGAGCAGTACTTC.

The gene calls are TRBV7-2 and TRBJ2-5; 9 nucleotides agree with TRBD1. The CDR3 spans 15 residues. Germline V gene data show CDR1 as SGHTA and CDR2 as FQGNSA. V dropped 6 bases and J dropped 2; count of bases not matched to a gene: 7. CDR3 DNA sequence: TGTGCCAGCAGATACGGGACAGGGACACAAGAGACCCAGTACTTC. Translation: CASRYGTGTQETQYF.

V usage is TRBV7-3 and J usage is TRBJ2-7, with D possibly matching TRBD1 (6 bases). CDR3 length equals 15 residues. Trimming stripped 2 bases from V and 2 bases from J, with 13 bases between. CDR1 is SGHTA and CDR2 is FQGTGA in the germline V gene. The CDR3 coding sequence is TGTGCCAGCAGCTTAGGGGGCGGGCCGACCTACGAGCAGTACTTC. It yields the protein CASSLGGGPTYEQYF. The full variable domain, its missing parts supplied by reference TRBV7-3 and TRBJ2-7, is GAGVSQTPSNKVTEKGKYVELRCDPISGHTALYWYRQSLGQGPEFLIYFQGTGAADDSGLPNDRFFAVRPEGSVSTLKIQRTERGDSAVYLCASSLGGGPTYEQYFGPGTRLTVT.